This T cell receptor (beta chain) was obtained from a study of T cell changes during pregnancy in multiple sclerosis (dated by TCRdb to between 2018 and 2021). Study-wide context: The study looked at changes in the T cell repertoire across pregnancy in women with multiple sclerosis.

Of note for this clone: There is no known antigen for this receptor. Nothing much larger sits one base from this clone, and base qualities are not available.

The library was prepared using the immunoSEQ multiplex PCR assay. TCRdb took over this immuneACCESS table, retaining in-frame rearrangements with V and J assigned. Such tables are incomplete; in checked studies, under half of the missing clones stem from an unresolved V gene, and the remainder is unexplained. The table for this sample lists 45,000 to 60,000 clones; approximately 91% of them were counted only once. The ten largest clones add up to roughly 0.61% of the sample. The sequences come from CD4+ T cells from peripheral blood mononuclear cells, collected after pregnancy. The clonotype comes from a female donor in good health, enrolled as a control in a pregnancy study.

The sequence in DNA is TGTGCCAGCGTCGGAACGACAGGGCAGGAGACCCAGTACTTC. It codes for CASVGTTGQETQYF. In this chain, TRBV7-9 is recombined with TRBJ2-5, and TRBD1 aligns with 7 junction nucleotides. V and J are trimmed by 8 bases and 5 bases, and the gene matches miss 11 bases of the junction. The CDR3 measures 14 amino acids from cysteine to phenylalanine. Of the read, only the CDR3 DNA is kept; its 42 bases are in frame from base 1. The germline V gene (reference sequence) specifies SEHNR as CDR1 and FQNEAQ as CDR2.